The 3 T cell receptor beta chains reported below all come from one sample, sequenced in a study of blood T cell repertoires in COVID-19. Clones were read by immunoSEQ multiplex PCR, and TCRdb kept only the in-frame ones, dropping some. In the table there are 150,000 to 200,000 clones, just over 85% of which are singletons. The sample consisted of PBMCs or T cells enriched from blood (not recorded which). These receptors came from a woman younger than 30 who had recovered from COVID-19.

This chain links TRBV7-2 with TRBJ2-3, with 8 bases lining up with TRBD2. V trimming: 5 bases; J trimming: 8 bases; junction bases outside the gene matches: 12. This CDR3 comprises 15 residues. Germline V CDR1 and CDR2: SGHTA, FQGNSA. As DNA, the CDR3 is TGTGCCAGCAGCGCGACCGGGACTAGGGGCGGTACGCAGTATTTT. Amino acids: CASSATGTRGGTQYF.

This clone was counted only a few times. The CDR3 region has the DNA TGTGCCAGCAGCTTGTTTGAAGCGCCCCGGGACAAGGGCTACGAGCAGTACTTC. It encodes CASSLFEAPRDKGYEQYF. The rearrangement links TRBV5-6 to TRBJ2-7; D might be TRBD1 (6 bases). Per the germline V gene, CDR1 is SGHDT and CDR2 is YYEEEE. Between the trimmed V and J ends, which lost 1 base and 3 bases, there was a span of 23 bases. The CDR3 is made up of 18 amino acids.

The genes are TRBV11-2 and TRBJ1-1, with D possibly being TRBD1 (6 bases). The germline CDR1 and CDR2 sequences are SGHAT and FQNNGV. The CDR3 covers 15 residues. V was pared by 5 bases and J by 0 bases, with 13 bases between. As DNA, the CDR3 is TGTGCCAGCAGCGAACAGGGTTGGGTGAACACTGAAGCTTTCTTT. Its protein is CASSEQGWVNTEAFF.